These 14 T cell receptor beta chains were sequenced from one sample in a study of shared clonotypes between healthy human individuals. The protocol was immunoSEQ multiplex PCR, while the TCRdb copy is restricted to in-frame clones and leaves out a portion. Of about 2,500,000 clones in the sample, approximately 92% were seen once. The sequencing input was naive CD4+ T cells sorted from blood. As for subset: CD45RA+ positively selected. These receptors were obtained from a man aged 18 to 30 in good health.

V usage is TRBV21-1 and J usage is TRBJ2-3; TRBD2, the D gene given by the table, was not confirmed from the DNA. TRBV21-1 is noted as a pseudogene. This CDR3 has 17 residues. The CDR3 loop reads CASRQSFRDYDTDTQYF. DNA of the CDR3: TGTGCCAGCCGCCAGAGCTTCCGGGACTATGACACAGATACGCAGTATTTT.

This clone was found a few times. This chain links TRBV6-5 with TRBJ1-2; TRBD1 agrees at 7 bases. This CDR3 has 13 residues. Looked up from germline, CDR1 is MNHEY and CDR2 is SVGAGI. V was clipped by 5 bases and J by 8 bases; unmatched bases: 8. The chain's CDR3 is CASSPQGGSGYTF. DNA of the CDR3: TGTGCCAGCAGTCCGCAGGGGGGGTCCGGCTACACCTTC.

This chain joins TRBV7-2 and TRBJ2-2, with 8 bases lining up with TRBD1. The CDR3 loop spans 15 amino acids. The germline CDR1 and CDR2 sequences are SGHTA and FQGNSA. Trimming removed 1 base from V and 5 bases from J; junction bases left unmatched: 3. CDR3 protein: CASSLGQGRTGELFF. CDR3 DNA sequence: TGTGCCAGCAGCTTAGGACAGGGGAGGACCGGGGAGCTGTTTTTT.

This clone has just one count. J is TRBJ2-7 and V is TRBV6-1; 7 bases line up with TRBD2. This CDR3 comprises 11 residues. V was pared by 5 bases and J by 13 bases, with 8 bases of the junction left unmatched. Germline values: CDR1 MNHNS, CDR2 SASEGT. CDR3 coding DNA: TGTGCCAGCAGTCCCCGGGGAGGGTTTTACTTC. It translates to CASSPRGGFYF.

This chain uses TRBV4-2 with TRBJ2-1, with D hard to call. The germline V and J ends were trimmed by 3 bases and 7 bases, with 7 bases remaining between them. Germline V gives CDR1 LGHNA, CDR2 YNFKEQ. This CDR3 contains 12 residues. The CDR3 reads CASSQQLNEQFF. DNA of the CDR3: TGTGCCAGCAGCCAGCAGCTGAATGAGCAGTTCTTC.

V is TRBV4-1 and J is TRBJ1-4; D is possibly TRBD1 (6 bases). V lost 3 bases, J lost 3 bases, and 11 bases lay in between. CDR1 is MGHRA, CDR2 YSYEKL, per germline. This CDR3 region has 15 residues. CDR3 residues: CASSQITGSNEKLFF. Written as DNA, the CDR3 is TGCGCCAGCAGCCAGATCACAGGGTCTAATGAAAAACTGTTTTTT.

As regards this clone: This CDR3 is also generated by other DNA sequences in the sample. CDR3 nucleotides: TGTGCCAGCAGTTACAGGGGACAGGGGTATGGCTACACCTTC. It is translated as CASSYRGQGYGYTF. The J gene is TRBJ1-2, the V gene TRBV6-5; 10 bases match TRBD1. Trimming took 2 bases from V and 5 from J; bases not matched to a gene: 2. This CDR3 is 14 amino acids long. Germline-derived CDR1 and CDR2 are MNHEY and SVGAGI.

The chain uses TRBV6-1 and TRBJ2-1; D might be TRBD1 (5 bases). The CDR3 sequence is 12 residues long. Germline values: CDR1 MNHNS, CDR2 SASEGT. V gave up 1 base and J gave up 13 bases, with 11 bases separating them. CDR3 nucleotide sequence: TGTGCCAGCAGTGAAGAGGGCAGGACACAGTTCTTC. It yields the protein CASSEEGRTQFF.

The CDR3: CASSAPTGSGNTIYF. CDR3 nucleotides: TGCGCCAGCAGCGCCCCGACAGGGTCTGGAAACACCATATATTTT. The rearrangement uses TRBV5-1 and TRBJ1-3, with 7 bases matching TRBD1. There are 15 residues in the CDR3. V shed 4 bases and J 1 base; nucleotides not matched to a gene: 5. Germline CDR1 and CDR2: SGHRS and YFSETQ.

The chain joins TRBV6-5 to TRBJ1-5, with 9 bases identical to TRBD1. V lost 9 bases to trimming and J lost 2 bases; unmatched junction nucleotides: 8. Germline lookup yields CDR1 MNHEY and CDR2 SVGAGI. The CDR3 is 15 amino acids. CDR3 bases: TGTGCCAGTGGGACAGGGTCGTTTGGCAATCAGCCCCAGCATTTT. Translating gives CASGTGSFGNQPQHF.

The chain joins TRBV6-5 to TRBJ2-2, with 8 bases fitting TRBD2. This CDR3 is 15 amino acids long. The germline gives CDR1 MNHEY, CDR2 SVGAGI. The J segment lost 3 bases and the V segment lost 6 bases, leaving 6 bases of the junction unmatched. The CDR3 DNA reads TGTGCCAGCAGGAGCGGGAGTGCGGACACCGGGGAGCTGTTTTTT. This codes for CASRSGSADTGELFF.

The gene calls are TRBV19 and TRBJ1-6; possibly TRBD1 for D (5 bases). CDR3 length: 15 amino acids. Trimming cost V 6 bases and J 7 bases, with 16 bases left between them. Germline CDR1 is LNHDA and CDR2 is SQIVND (reference sequence). The CDR3 here is CASSITGTSNSPLHF. The CDR3 bases are TGTGCCAGTAGCATAACCGGGACTTCCAATTCACCCCTCCACTTT.

The chain uses TRBV6-5 and TRBJ2-7; D not certain. Germline CDR1 is MNHEY and CDR2 is SVGAGI. Trimming shortened V by 2 bases and J by 4 bases, and 12 bases separated the two germline ends. The CDR3 spans 14 residues. The CDR3 spells CASSYDHTGYEQYF. The CDR3 nucleotides are TGTGCCAGCAGTTACGACCATACTGGGTACGAGCAGTACTTC.

The chain has TRBV19 and TRBJ2-2; 11 bases line up with TRBD2. Germline V gene data show CDR1 as LNHDA and CDR2 as SQIVND (reference sequence). V shed 7 bases and J 1 base; nucleotides not matched to a gene: 5. CDR3 length: 16 amino acids. CDR3 nucleotides: TGTGCCAGTATCAAGACTAGCGGGGTGAACACCGGGGAGCTGTTTTTT. This sequence encodes CASIKTSGVNTGELFF.